The TCR beta chain described here comes from a study of T cells in localized non-small cell lung cancer. Broader study findings: T cell clonality was highest in uninvolved adjacent lung, above tumor. Tumor samples were not multi-region, leaving intratumor heterogeneity unexcluded. Paired adjacent lung recovered a median approximately 57 of the top 100 tumor clones.

Profiling relied on immunoSEQ multiplex PCR, and the TCRdb table lists in-frame clones only, not all of them. The data contain about 2,800 clones, about 20% of them singletons. For this clone: Its antigen is not identified. One junction end does not reproduce the germline sequence, and a read error may be involved.

The CDR3 has 15 residues. The germline V gene has CDR1 MNHGY and CDR2 SAAAGT. The origin of this receptor is a male donor at least 60 years old with stage II squamous cell lung carcinoma. This chain uses TRBV6-8 with TRBJ2-3; 10 positions agree with TRBD2. Sequences were derived from lung tumor tissue, sampled before any cancer treatment. For the CDR3, the DNA is TGTGCCATCAGTGGAAGCGGGGGGGCTGCGGATACGCAGTATTTT. Protein product: CAISGSGGAADTQYF.